This T cell receptor (beta chain) was retrieved from a study of T cell repertoires in cytomegalovirus infection. General observations from the study: The ex vivo response showed dominance by HLA-C-restricted CMV-specific TCR beta clonotypes. CMV carriers having the relevant HLA were flagged by cumulative public TCR beta family frequency.

This clonotype is labeled medium-sized. Antigen specificity is unknown. The junction departs from the called germline gene at one end, perhaps through a read error. Germline V CDR1 and CDR2: LNHNV, YYDKDF (reference sequence). The CDR3 contains 12 residues. A single record per CDR3 protein comes from TCRdb applying MiXCR to the reads. The sample consists of more than 85,000 distinct CDR3 sequences, 20% to 25% of them appearing once. The rearrangement links TRBV15 to TRBJ2-1; D not certain. Sequenced sample: CD8+ T cells from PBMCs. The clonotype originates from a human donor in good health (CMV status not recorded). Some clones in this sample may be carry-over from other donors' samples. CDR3 amino acids: CATSQNLRPSVF. As DNA, the CDR3 is TGTGCCACCAGCCAAAATTTAAGGCCCTCGGTCTTC.